This T cell receptor (beta chain) is from a study of blood T cell repertoires in COVID-19 (dated by TCRdb to 2019 to 2021). For context, the study as a whole: Samples from collaborators originated in the United States, Italy and Spain and spanned both the acute and convalescent phases of COVID-19. The prospective study material was composed of cDNA or gDNA derived from T cells, B-cell-depleted T cells, or PBMCs. Deeply sampled blood TCRbeta repertoires from subjects exposed to, actively infected with, or recovered from COVID-19 were included in the dataset. The repertoires were released in a freely available public database intended as a resource for research on the immune response to SARS-CoV-2. The samples were drawn from two sources: the first 160 participants of the ongoing ImmuneRACE study, and 950 to 1,500 subjects contributed by 6 global collaborators. Sample metadata almost always included a de-identified subject ID, COVID-19 status, age in years and sex. HLA class I and class II types, where available, came from metadata supplied by the sample provider rather than from assay-based typing.

The immunoSEQ Assay, a bias-controlled multiplex PCR, was used to amplify TCRbeta CDR3 regions from genomic DNA. The paper's processing steps were these. The number of nucleated cells in each sample was estimated by amplification of reference gene primers within the assay. Sequence reads were collapsed and filtered to measure the absolute abundance of every unique TCRbeta CDR3 rearrangement. For each sample, productive Simpson clonality was calculated as the square root of Simpson's diversity index across productive rearrangements. TCRdb took over this immuneACCESS table, retaining in-frame rearrangements with V and J assigned. Such tables are incomplete; in checked studies, under half of the missing clones stem from an unresolved V gene, and the remainder is unexplained. V and J calls and clone size are those listed in that table; D and trimming were worked out from the DNA. The sample records about 250,000 clones, approximately 83% of which are singletons. The ten largest clones represent about 4.3% of the sample.

Overall results and qualifications from the work: How much clinical and demographic metadata was included differed by source and by participant, and the metadata was provided uncurated.

There are 13 amino acids in the CDR3, from cysteine to phenylalanine inclusive. Only CDR3 DNA remains: 39 bases, in frame from the first base. Germline trimming: 1 base from V, 9 bases from J; junction bases outside gene matches: 3. Via the germline V gene, CDR1 is SGHAT and CDR2 FQNNGV. In the case of this clone: Its binding antigen is unknown. The record has no base qualities; no much larger clone is one base away.

In the prospective study, participants were about 18 to 95 years old, resided in 24 geographic areas of the United States, and were enrolled through a virtual design. In the prospective study, participants were assigned to cohorts based on the clinical history participants reported in a screening survey and a study questionnaire. Recovered participants in ImmuneRACE Cohort 3 were defined by two consecutive negative NP/OP PCR tests, clearance by a healthcare professional, or resolution of symptoms. In the prospective study, mobile phlebotomists collected whole blood, serum and a nasopharyngeal or oropharyngeal swab from each participant. Additional blood draws and questionnaires over an approximately 2-month period could optionally be provided by prospective study participants. Blood samples from the prospective study were shipped frozen or at room temperature prior to DNA extraction.

Sequencing was carried out using PBMCs or T cells enriched from blood (not recorded which). The receptor was isolated from a woman younger than 45 who had recovered from COVID-19. This sequence uses TRBV11-2 and TRBJ2-4, and 7 junction bases match TRBD2. The CDR3 sequence is CASSLAPGGIQYF. The nucleotide sequence reads TGTGCCAGCAGCTTAGCACCGGGGGGCATTCAGTACTTC.